One sample yielded the 19 T cell receptor beta chains listed below, sequenced in a study of T cell responses to AZD1222 COVID-19 vaccine. Clones were sequenced by immunoSEQ multiplex PCR, and TCRdb holds only the in-frame ones, with some missing. This sample has about 85,000 clones, with over 75% found just once. Sequenced here: peripheral blood, sampled on day 0 of AZD1222 vaccination. Receptors originate from an adult in good health.

This sequence joins TRBV24-1 and TRBJ1-6; 10 bases agree with TRBD1. J was trimmed by 17 bases and V by 3 bases; bases with no gene match: 6. The CDR3 covers 13 residues. Germline CDR1 reads KGHDR; CDR2 reads SFDVKD. CDR3 in amino acids: CATSDPGQGLFHF. As DNA, the CDR3 is TGTGCCACCAGTGATCCGGGACAGGGGCTCTTCCACTTT.

V is TRBV18 and J is TRBJ2-3, with 8 bases that match TRBD1. The CDR3 sequence is 16 residues long. V trimming: 2 bases; J trimming: 0 bases; junction bases outside the gene matches: 4. CDR1 and CDR2 from the germline V gene are KGHSH and LQKENI. CDR3 DNA sequence: TGTGCCAGCTCACCAAGGAGACAGGGGAGCACAGATACGCAGTATTTT. It translates to CASSPRRQGSTDTQYF.

The chain uses TRBV5-6 and TRBJ1-5, with 11 bases identical to TRBD1. The junction had 6 bases not matched to a gene; V was cut back by 4 bases and J by 6 bases. This CDR3 has 15 amino acids. Looked up from germline, CDR1 is SGHDT and CDR2 is YYEEEE. The CDR3 loop is CASSVWTGGGQPQHF. CDR3 sequence (DNA): TGTGCCAGCAGCGTTTGGACAGGGGGCGGTCAGCCCCAGCATTTT.

This clone was observed a handful of times. This chain links TRBV27 with TRBJ1-1; D might be TRBD1 (5 bases). This CDR3 spans 15 amino acids. Germline V gene lookup returns CDR1 MNHEY and CDR2 SMNVEV (reference sequence). V lost 6 bases and J 6 bases, leaving 20 bases between the germline ends. DNA for the CDR3: TGTGCCAGCAGCCAACATACGCGGGGGTTGGCTGAAGCTTTCTTT. Protein sequence: CASSQHTRGLAEAFF.

The chain joins TRBV7-9 to TRBJ1-2; D ambiguous. Looked up from germline, CDR1 is SEHNR and CDR2 is FQNEAQ (reference sequence). V was pared by 7 bases and J by 7 bases, with 19 bases between. The CDR3 runs 14 residues. The CDR3 DNA reads TGTGCCAGCATAGGATGGCTTGACTACCGTGGCTACACCTTC. Residues: CASIGWLDYRGYTF.

This clone has just a few counts. V gene TRBV27 combines with J gene TRBJ1-6; maybe TRBD1 (5 bases). Germline-derived CDR1 and CDR2 are MNHEY and SMNVEV (reference sequence). The CDR3 contains 13 residues. Trimming took off 2 bases at V and 9 bases at J, with 8 bases between the two ends. CDR3 coding DNA: TGTGCCAGCAGTTTAATGGGGGGTTCACCCCTCCACTTT. This sequence encodes CASSLMGGSPLHF.

Concerning this clone itself: Germline and junction disagree at one end, which may indicate a read error. This sequence joins TRBV5-1 and TRBJ2-7, with D tentatively TRBD1 (6 bases). The V gene's germline CDR1 is SGHRS and CDR2 YFSETQ. This CDR3 is built from 14 residues. This CDR3 is CASSFSGTSYGQYF. In nucleotides, the CDR3 is TGCGCCAGCAGCTTTTCCGGGACAAGCTACGGGCAGTACTTC.

The CDR3 loop reads CASSSGQASNYGYTF. The CDR3 bases are TGTGCCAGCAGCTCCGGACAGGCCTCTAACTATGGCTACACCTTC. The chain has TRBV27 and TRBJ1-2; 7 bases are shared with TRBD1. The CDR3 totals 15 residues. Per the germline V gene, CDR1 is MNHEY and CDR2 is SMNVEV (reference sequence). With 6 bases clipped from V and 0 bases from J, the junction kept 7 bases outside the gene matches.

The V gene is TRBV6-5, the J gene TRBJ2-3, with 7 bases that match TRBD1. This CDR3 has 14 amino acids. The V gene end was trimmed by 10 bases and the J gene end by 2 bases; junction bases not matched to a gene: 9. The germline V gene has CDR1 MNHEY and CDR2 SVGAGI. CDR3 DNA: TGTGCCATACGGGACAGCTACTCCACAGATACGCAGTATTTT. Amino acid sequence: CAIRDSYSTDTQYF.

The chain joins TRBV7-9 to TRBJ1-6; D may be TRBD1 (6 bases). Germline assignment: CDR1 SEHNR and CDR2 FQNEAQ (reference sequence). This CDR3 is 15 amino acids long. Deletions cut 2 bases from V and 7 bases from J, with 12 bases between. The CDR3 bases are TGTGCCAGCAGCTTACTGGACAGTTACAATTCACCCCTCCACTTT. This encodes CASSLLDSYNSPLHF.

The chain recombines TRBV19 with TRBJ1-2; D may be TRBD1 (5 bases). CDR3 size: 14 residues. Germline V gives CDR1 LNHDA, CDR2 SQIVND (reference sequence). The ends were cut back, 6 bases at V and 3 bases at J, with 14 bases in the middle. The CDR3 protein is CASRNRDYDYGYTF. DNA for the CDR3: TGTGCCAGTAGAAACCGGGACTATGACTATGGCTACACCTTC.

V and J are TRBV5-1 and TRBJ1-3; no definite D call. The CDR3 is made up of 11 amino acids. Deletions cut 4 bases from V and 6 bases from J, with 5 bases between. Germline V gives CDR1 SGHRS, CDR2 YFSETQ. CDR3 amino acids: CASSGANTIYF. The CDR3 nucleotides are TGCGCCAGCAGCGGAGCAAACACCATATATTTT.

This rearrangement joins TRBV7-9 to TRBJ1-1; tentative D call: TRBD1 (6 bases). CDR3 length equals 14 residues. CDR1 is SEHNR, CDR2 FQNEAQ, per germline (reference sequence). V lost 6 bases and J 3 bases, leaving 14 bases between the germline ends. For the CDR3, the DNA is TGTGCCAGCAGAGTGGCGGGGGCTTACACTGAAGCTTTCTTT. Its translation: CASRVAGAYTEAFF.

The gene calls are TRBV5-6 and TRBJ1-1, with D unresolved. V lost 5 bases and J lost 9, with 23 bases in between. This CDR3 has 15 amino acids. Germline V gene data show CDR1 as SGHDT and CDR2 as YYEEEE. The CDR3 sequence is CASRTAWVLDSQAFF. The CDR3, as DNA: TGTGCCAGCAGAACGGCATGGGTCCTGGACTCTCAAGCTTTCTTT. The full variable domain, its missing parts supplied by reference TRBV5-6 and TRBJ1-1, is DAGVTQSPTHLIKTRGQQVTLRCSPKSGHDTVSWYQQALGQGPQFIFQYYEEEERQRGNFPDRFSGHQFPNYSSELNVNALLLGDSALYLCASRTAWVLDSQAFFGQGTRLTVV.

The V call is TRBV9, the J call TRBJ1-1, with 10 bases matching TRBD1. This CDR3 comprises 18 residues. Trimming at V came to 0 bases and at J to 0 bases, leaving 8 bases not matched to a gene. Germline V gives CDR1 SGDLS, CDR2 YYNGEE. CDR3 sequence reads: CASSVAGDRGGLNTEAFF. CDR3 sequence (DNA): TGTGCCAGCAGCGTAGCTGGGGACAGGGGAGGCCTGAACACTGAAGCTTTCTTT.

The CDR3 protein is CASSPSGSGSNEQFF. The CDR3 DNA reads as TGTGCCAGCAGTCCTAGCGGGAGCGGGAGCAATGAGCAGTTCTTC. The chain carries TRBV28 and TRBJ2-1; 10 positions agree with TRBD2. The CDR3 runs 15 residues. Germline assignment: CDR1 MDHEN and CDR2 SYDVKM. The trim removed 5 bases at V and 6 bases at J, leaving 7 bases unmatched. The full variable domain, in which reference TRBV28 and TRBJ2-1 provide the parts outside the CDR3, is DVKVTQSSRYLVKRTGEKVFLECVQDMDHENMFWYRQDPGLGLRLIYFSYDVKMKEKGDIPEGYSVSREKKERFSLILESASTNQTSMYLCASSPSGSGSNEQFFGPGTRLTVL.

The V call is TRBV6-5, the J call TRBJ1-2; TRBD1 matches 10 bases. Looked up from germline, CDR1 is MNHEY and CDR2 is SVGAGI. J gave up 8 bases and V 7 bases, and 10 bases lay outside the gene matches. The CDR3 is 14 residues long. The CDR3 DNA follows: TGTGCCAGCACGACCGGACAGGGGGTAAACGGCTACACCTTC. This translates into CASTTGQGVNGYTF.

J is TRBJ2-1 and V is TRBV28; weak D call: TRBD2 (6 bases). Germline CDR1 MDHEN, CDR2 SYDVKM. CDR3 length equals 12 residues. Trimming left V 3 bases short and J 10 bases short, with 10 bases between. The CDR3 DNA reads as TGTGCCAGCAGTTTGGGGCTAGCGGAGCAGTTCTTC. Protein sequence: CASSLGLAEQFF.

The rearrangement joins TRBV19 to TRBJ2-1, with TRBD2 identical over 11 bases. Germline CDR1 and CDR2: LNHDA and SQIVND (reference sequence). V was clipped by 2 bases and J by 10 bases; unmatched bases: 16. CDR3 length equals 18 residues. The CDR3 nucleotides read TGTGCCAGTAGTATAAGGGGCGGGGGACTAGCGGCCGATGGGGAGCAGTTCTTC. Amino acids: CASSIRGGGLAADGEQFF.